What follows are 5 T cell receptor beta chains derived from one specimen sequenced in a study of healthy donors' naive CD4 and CD8 T cells. A linear amplification protocol produced the TCR libraries from about 510 ng of total RNA. TCRdb called the reads again in MiXCR, with one record for every CDR3 protein. The sample includes around 200,000 distinct CDR3 sequences, 65% to 75% seen only once; the top ten take 2% to 2.5%. Sequencing was done on a sample of naive CD4+ and CD8+ T cells sorted from blood, pooled from several donors. Receptors originate from a pool of human donors in good health; the sample pools cells from several healthy donors.

The V and J genes are TRBV15 and TRBJ1-1; D unresolved. The CDR3 sequence is 13 residues long. Germline CDR1 reads LNHNV; CDR2 reads YYDKDF (reference sequence). V was clipped by 0 bases and J by 8 bases, with 10 bases between them. For the CDR3, the DNA is TGTGCCACCAGCAGAGATTTGGCTGGCGAAGCTTTCTTT. Its protein is CATSRDLAGEAFF.

The chain recombines TRBV6-5 with TRBJ2-3; no firm D call. V lost 8 bases and J lost 4, with 13 bases in between. CDR1 is MNHEY and CDR2 is SVGAGI in the germline V gene. The CDR3 has 13 amino acids. CDR3 DNA sequence: TGTGCCAGCTCCAACCGGGTTCCAGATACGCAGTATTTT. Protein product: CASSNRVPDTQYF.

The chain recombines TRBV6-2 or TRBV6-3 with TRBJ2-4; D possibly corresponds to TRBD2 (6 bases). Germline assignment: CDR1 MNHEY and CDR2 SVGEGT. The V end was cut by 0 bases, the J end by 7 bases, with 16 bases between. The CDR3 sequence is 16 residues long. The CDR3 DNA follows: TGTGCCAGCAGTTACTCGGTTAACGGGAGAGGGAACATTCAGTACTTC. This sequence encodes CASSYSVNGRGNIQYF.

This clonotype was picked up one time. The chain combines TRBV27 with TRBJ2-7, with 10 bases that match TRBD2. CDR1 and CDR2 from the germline V gene are MNHEY and SMNVEV (reference sequence). The V and J ends lost 5 bases and 0 bases, in that order; junction bases with no gene match: 4. This CDR3 comprises 15 residues. The CDR3 nucleotides read TGTGCCAGCAGTGTAACTAGCGGGACCTCCTACGAGCAGTACTTC. Its protein product is CASSVTSGTSYEQYF.

A few counts support this clonotype. The gene calls are TRBV6-6 and TRBJ1-5; D gene unclear. Trimming removed 3 bases from V and 0 bases from J, with 9 bases in between. There are 15 residues in the CDR3. Germline CDR1 MNHNY, CDR2 SVGAGI (reference sequence). The CDR3 nucleotides read TGTGCCAGCAGTTATGTCCAGAATAGCAATCAGCCCCAGCATTTT. It specifies CASSYVQNSNQPQHF.